This entry lists 14 T cell receptor beta chains sequenced from one sample in a study of shared clonotypes between healthy human individuals. Profiled with immunoSEQ multiplex PCR; TCRdb holds only in-frame clones, not every one. The sample yields roughly 2.2 million clones, about nine tenths seen once. Sequencing was done on a sample of naive CD4+ T cells from PBMCs. Subset described: CD45RA+ positively selected. These receptors originate from a man younger than 30 in good health. Some clones in this sample may be carry-over from other donors' samples.

This clone was seen a single time. The chain joins TRBV7-9 to TRBJ2-6; either TRBD1 or TRBD2 may supply D (5 bases each). The germline V gene has CDR1 SEHNR and CDR2 FQNEAQ (reference sequence). CDR3 length: 18 amino acids. V shed 5 bases and J shed 1 base, with 18 bases lying between them. In DNA, the CDR3 is TGTGCCAGCAGCCCCCTCTGGGGGTTAGCTTCTGGGGCCAACGTCCTGACTTTC. Translating gives CASSPLWGLASGANVLTF.

The chain has TRBV5-1 and TRBJ2-2, with D possibly matching TRBD2 (5 bases). The CDR3 is made up of 14 amino acids. The ends were cut back, 6 bases at V and 5 bases at J, with 14 bases in the middle. Looked up from germline, CDR1 is SGHRS and CDR2 is YFSETQ. CDR3 protein: CASTLGGETGELFF. The CDR3 coding sequence is TGCGCCAGCACCCTTGGAGGTGAGACCGGGGAGCTGTTTTTT. The variable domain in full, completed from reference TRBV5-1 and TRBJ2-2, reads KAGVTQTPRYLIKTRGQQVTLSCSPISGHRSVSWYQQTPGQGLQFLFEYFSETQRNKGNFPGRFSGRQFSNSRSEMNVSTLELGDSALYLCASTLGGETGELFFGEGSRLTVL.

V is TRBV10-3 and J is TRBJ2-7; D is ambiguous. The V gene lost 7 bases and the J gene lost 6 bases, with 16 bases spanning the gap. This CDR3 has 13 amino acids. Per germline, CDR1 ENHRY and CDR2 SYGVKD. The CDR3 loop reads CAIKETLGLEQYF. CDR3 in DNA: TGTGCCATCAAGGAGACTCTGGGTCTCGAGCAGTACTTC.

The V and J genes are TRBV19 and TRBJ1-4, with D possibly being TRBD1 (6 bases). V lost 3 bases and J 7 bases, leaving 15 bases between the germline ends. CDR1 is LNHDA and CDR2 is SQIVND in the germline V gene (reference sequence). This CDR3 is 15 amino acids long. CDR3 DNA sequence: TGTGCCAGTAGTATGGCGGGGGCTCTTATTGAAAAACTGTTTTTT. It yields the protein CASSMAGALIEKLFF.

V and J are TRBV7-9 and TRBJ2-5, with TRBD2 as a possible D gene (6 bases). Germline-derived CDR1 and CDR2 are SEHNR and FQNEAQ (reference sequence). Deletions cut 7 bases from V and 5 bases from J, with 17 bases between. The CDR3 totals 14 residues. CDR3 amino acids: CASNPPEGRETQYF. In nucleotides, the CDR3 is TGTGCCAGCAACCCCCCGGAGGGGCGGGAGACCCAGTACTTC.

This clone was counted a few times. The rearrangement links TRBV10-3 to TRBJ1-1; TRBD1 is a possible D gene (5 bases). This CDR3 is 14 amino acids long. Looked up from germline, CDR1 is ENHRY and CDR2 is SYGVKD. Trimming stripped 2 bases from V and 0 bases from J, with 7 bases between. The CDR3 here is CAISERGLNTEAFF. CDR3 bases: TGTGCCATCAGTGAGCGGGGACTGAACACTGAAGCTTTCTTT.

The chain combines TRBV19 with TRBJ1-1; D gene uncertain. CDR3 length equals 12 residues. The V and J ends lost 7 bases and 5 bases respectively, with 11 bases between them. Germline CDR1 reads LNHDA; CDR2 reads SQIVND (reference sequence). The CDR3 sequence: CASTRVGTEAFF. The DNA for the CDR3 is TGTGCCAGTACCCGGGTAGGAACTGAAGCTTTCTTT.

The V gene is TRBV5-1, the J gene TRBJ1-2, with D perhaps TRBD1 (5 bases). The CDR3 runs 14 residues. The germline V gene encodes CDR1 SGHRS and CDR2 YFSETQ. V was shortened by 0 bases and J by 6 bases, with 12 bases between the two germline ends. This CDR3 reads CASSLGRDWDGYTF. CDR3 sequence (DNA): TGCGCCAGCAGCTTGGGCAGGGACTGGGATGGCTACACCTTC.

This chain joins TRBV9 and TRBJ2-5, with 8 bases identical to TRBD1. V lost 3 bases, J lost 4 bases, and 2 bases stayed unmatched. Per germline, CDR1 SGDLS and CDR2 YYNGEE. CDR3 length equals 13 residues. CDR3 bases: TGTGCCAGCAGCGGCGGGACAGGAGAGACCCAGTACTTC. Its translation is CASSGGTGETQYF.

The chain links TRBV28 to TRBJ1-5, with D possibly matching TRBD1 (6 bases). CDR3 length: 19 residues. Germline assignment: CDR1 MDHEN and CDR2 SYDVKM. The ends were cut back, 2 bases at V and 0 bases at J, with 20 bases in the middle. CDR3 sequence (DNA): TGTGCCAGCAGTTTAGATACCGGGACAAAGAAATATAGCAATCAGCCCCAGCATTTT. Its translation is CASSLDTGTKKYSNQPQHF.

CDR3 coding DNA: TGTGCCAGCAGTCCCGGACAGGGGGCTGCTCAGCCCCAGCATTTT. It specifies CASSPGQGAAQPQHF. The V gene is TRBV28, the J gene TRBJ1-5, with 11 bases aligning to TRBD1. The germline V gene has CDR1 MDHEN and CDR2 SYDVKM. The CDR3 has 15 residues. V shed 5 bases, J shed 6 bases, and the junction held 6 bases outside the gene matches.

The chain has TRBV4-1 and TRBJ2-7, with unresolved D. This CDR3 has 15 residues. Germline CDR1 is MGHRA and CDR2 is YSYEKL. V was trimmed by 0 bases and J by 2 bases, leaving 11 bases between them. CDR3 amino acids: CASSQERAITYEQYF. The CDR3 DNA sequence: TGCGCCAGCAGCCAAGAACGGGCAATAACCTACGAGCAGTACTTC.

The CDR3 DNA is TGTGCCAGCCTGGGAACAGGGGGCACCCAGCATTTT. Encoded protein: CASLGTGGTQHF. The chain combines TRBV6-5 with TRBJ1-5, with TRBD1 matching over 9 bases. The CDR3 length is 12 residues. Germline CDR1 reads MNHEY; CDR2 reads SVGAGI. The J segment lost 11 bases and the V segment lost 8 bases, leaving 7 bases of the junction unmatched.

The chain carries TRBV6-5 and TRBJ2-7; 7 bases map to TRBD1. The CDR3 covers 14 residues. V was clipped by 5 bases and J by 6 bases; unmatched bases: 10. Looked up from germline, CDR1 is MNHEY and CDR2 is SVGAGI. DNA for the CDR3: TGTGCCAGCAGTCTTAACAGGGGACCCCTCGAGCAGTACTTC. This sequence encodes CASSLNRGPLEQYF.